These 26 T cell receptor beta chains were sequenced from one sample in a study of blood T cell repertoires in COVID-19. The table came from immunoSEQ multiplex PCR; TCRdb's copy has only in-frame clones and leaves some out. The data hold around 220,000 clones, with under 85% observed a single time. The sequenced sample was peripheral blood. Receptors were obtained from a woman aged 80 or over with COVID-19, enrolled during active disease.

The rearrangement links TRBV9 to TRBJ2-5, with 10 bases identical to TRBD2. This CDR3 is 16 amino acids long. V lost 0 bases and J lost 5; bases outside the gene matches: 7. Germline CDR1 reads SGDLS; CDR2 reads YYNGEE. The CDR3 spells CASSVATSGMQETQYF. The CDR3 DNA follows: TGTGCCAGCAGCGTAGCAACTAGCGGGATGCAGGAGACCCAGTACTTC.

This chain uses TRBV9 with TRBJ2-7; 7 nucleotides agree with TRBD1. The CDR3 totals 15 residues. Losses at the gene ends were 2 bases for V and 2 bases for J; bases not matched to a gene: 7. The germline V gene has CDR1 SGDLS and CDR2 YYNGEE. CDR3 amino acids: CASSVGPGQPYEQYF. Here the CDR3 DNA reads TGTGCCAGCAGCGTTGGACCGGGACAGCCCTACGAGCAGTACTTC.

The rearrangement joins TRBV14 to TRBJ2-1, with 7 positions matching TRBD2. The CDR3 consists of 19 residues. Germline CDR1 SGHDN, CDR2 FVKESK. V was pared by 1 base and J by 0 bases, with 12 bases of the junction left unmatched. As DNA, the CDR3 is TGTGCCAGCAGCCAAGGGTCATCTAGCGGATCCCCCTCCTACAATGAGCAGTTCTTC. Its protein is CASSQGSSSGSPSYNEQFF.

This clone was seen only once. The chain carries TRBV5-1 and TRBJ1-2; 9 nucleotides line up with TRBD1. V lost 5 bases, J lost 2 bases, and 13 bases stayed unmatched. This CDR3 region has 17 residues. Germline CDR1 and CDR2: SGHRS and YFSETQ. The DNA for the CDR3 is TGCGCCAGCAGACCGACGGAAACCGGGACAGGGAACTATGGCTACACCTTC. Its translation: CASRPTETGTGNYGYTF.

In its sample, this clone was seen once. V usage is TRBV29-1 and J usage is TRBJ2-7, with D uncertain. This CDR3 has 14 amino acids. CDR1 is SQVTM, CDR2 ANQGSEA, per germline. The V end lost 6 bases, the J end lost 1 base, and 16 bases lay between the germline ends. The CDR3 region is CSVVTARYSYEQYF. The CDR3 DNA sequence: TGCAGCGTCGTCACTGCTCGTTATTCCTACGAGCAGTACTTC.

V and J are TRBV9 and TRBJ2-3; D may be TRBD2 (6 bases). The V end was cut by 4 bases, the J end by 5 bases, with 20 bases between. The CDR3 spans 16 residues. The V gene's germline CDR1 is SGDLS and CDR2 YYNGEE. The CDR3 sequence is CASSPRPTGAGDTQYF. The CDR3 coding sequence is TGTGCCAGCAGCCCTCGGCCTACGGGAGCGGGAGATACGCAGTATTTT.

This clone was detected a few times. CDR3: CAGKTGPNEKLFF. CDR3 in DNA: TGTGCCGGAAAGACAGGGCCTAATGAAAAACTGTTTTTT. The rearrangement joins TRBV28 to TRBJ1-4; 7 bases fit TRBD1. The CDR3 sequence is 13 residues long. In germline, CDR1 is MDHEN, CDR2 SYDVKM. V dropped 11 bases and J dropped 3; count of bases not matched to a gene: 6. The complete variable domain, with remaining parts taken from reference TRBV28 and TRBJ1-4, reads DVKVTQSSRYLVKRTGEKVFLECVQDMDHENMFWYRQDPGLGLRLIYFSYDVKMKEKGDIPEGYSVSREKKERFSLILESASTNQTSMYLCAGKTGPNEKLFFGSGTQLSVL.

This chain links TRBV11-2 with TRBJ2-7; 10 nucleotides match TRBD1. Losses at the gene ends were 5 bases for V and 2 bases for J; bases not matched to a gene: 3. The CDR3 extends over 14 amino acids. CDR1 and CDR2 from the germline V gene are SGHAT and FQNNGV. The CDR3 spells CASSLTGGPYEQYF. The CDR3 DNA reads TGTGCCAGCAGCCTGACAGGGGGCCCCTACGAGCAGTACTTC.

The chain is built from TRBV7-8 and TRBJ2-1; D is possibly TRBD2 (5 bases). Trimming left V 4 bases short and J 2 bases short, with 12 bases between. Germline lookup yields CDR1 SGHVS and CDR2 FQNEAQ. The CDR3 is 15 residues long. In nucleotides, the CDR3 is TGTGCCAGCAGCTCGCAGCGGTTCGCCTACAATGAGCAGTTCTTC. Translation: CASSSQRFAYNEQFF.

V usage is TRBV7-2 and J usage is TRBJ2-1, with 10 bases matching TRBD1. The CDR3 is made up of 14 amino acids. Unmatched junction bases numbered 2, after V lost 1 base and J lost 8 bases. Germline CDR1 and CDR2: SGHTA and FQGNSA. CDR3 nucleotide sequence: TGTGCCAGCAGCTTAGGACAGGGGGCCCATGAGCAGTTCTTC. Translation: CASSLGQGAHEQFF.

V is TRBV5-1 and J is TRBJ1-1; D call uncertain. V gave up 0 bases and J gave up 5 bases, with 8 bases separating them. The CDR3 runs 13 residues. Germline assignment: CDR1 SGHRS and CDR2 YFSETQ. DNA for the CDR3: TGCGCCAGCAGCTTGGTGCCGGGAACTGAAGCTTTCTTT. Translated: CASSLVPGTEAFF. The full variable domain, in which reference TRBV5-1 and TRBJ1-1 provide the parts outside the CDR3, is KAGVTQTPRYLIKTRGQQVTLSCSPISGHRSVSWYQQTPGQGLQFLFEYFSETQRNKGNFPGRFSGRQFSNSRSEMNVSTLELGDSALYLCASSLVPGTEAFFGQGTRLTVV.

The rearrangement uses TRBV2 and TRBJ1-2; 11 bases fit TRBD1. This CDR3 is built from 14 residues. The V segment lost 6 bases and the J segment 8 bases; nucleotides outside the gene matches: 8. Per the germline V gene, CDR1 is SNHLY and CDR2 is FYNNEI. CDR3 nucleotides: TGTGCCAGCAGGGACAGGGGGCGGCTAGAGGGCTACACCTTC. Amino acids: CASRDRGRLEGYTF.

This clone occurred a few times. The chain is built from TRBV3-1 (or the pseudogene TRBV3-2) and TRBJ1-2, with D unresolved. V shed 2 bases and J shed 4 bases, with 14 bases lying between them. Germline V gene lookup returns CDR1 LGHDT and CDR2 YNNKEL (reference sequence). This CDR3 comprises 15 residues. CDR3 DNA sequence: TGTGCCAGCAGCCAATCAGGCCCAACCGGCTATGGCTACACCTTC. Its protein is CASSQSGPTGYGYTF.

The J gene is TRBJ2-7, the V gene TRBV5-4, with 12 bases aligning to TRBD2. Germline values: CDR1 SGHNT, CDR2 YYREEE (reference sequence). The CDR3 is 16 residues long. With 4 bases clipped from V and 7 bases from J, the junction kept 12 bases outside the gene matches. This chain's CDR3 is CASSDPLAGGPGEQYF. For the CDR3, the DNA is TGTGCCAGCAGCGACCCCCTAGCGGGAGGGCCGGGGGAGCAGTACTTC.

The gene calls are TRBV4-2 and TRBJ1-4, with unresolved D. The germline V gene has CDR1 LGHNA and CDR2 YNFKEQ. V was trimmed by 6 bases and J by 0 bases, leaving 14 bases between them. CDR3 size: 16 residues. DNA for the CDR3: TGTGCCAGCAGTCCCCCGGATGGAGCAACTAATGAAAAACTGTTTTTT. It translates to CASSPPDGATNEKLFF.

This chain joins TRBV5-1 and TRBJ2-3; 7 bases map to TRBD2. The CDR3 spans 15 residues. Germline V gene data show CDR1 as SGHRS and CDR2 as YFSETQ. V lost 1 base, J lost 0 bases, and 2 bases stayed unmatched. The CDR3 sequence: CASSLSGASTDTQYF. CDR3 DNA: TGCGCCAGCAGCTTGAGCGGGGCTAGCACAGATACGCAGTATTTT.

V usage is TRBV9 and J usage is TRBJ2-5, with 9 bases fitting TRBD2. This CDR3 comprises 15 residues. Looked up from germline, CDR1 is SGDLS and CDR2 is YYNGEE. V dropped 2 bases and J dropped 1; count of bases not matched to a gene: 3. The DNA of the CDR3 is TGTGCCAGCAGCGTCAGTAGCGGGGGCCAAGAGACCCAGTACTTC. It is translated as CASSVSSGGQETQYF. Complete variable domain (other parts from reference TRBV9 and TRBJ2-5): DSGVTQTPKHLITATGQRVTLRCSPRSGDLSVYWYQQSLDQGLQFLIQYYNGEERAKGNILERFSAQQFPDLHSELNLSSLELGDSALYFCASSVSSGGQETQYFGPGTRLLVL.

Only one count was recorded for this clone. The CDR3 loop reads CASSVGTSGATDTQYF. The CDR3 nucleotides read TGTGCCAGCAGCGTAGGGACTAGCGGGGCCACAGATACGCAGTATTTT. The rearrangement joins TRBV9 to TRBJ2-3; 12 bases map to TRBD2. Per the germline V gene, CDR1 is SGDLS and CDR2 is YYNGEE. The length of the CDR3 is 16 residues. The ends lost 0 bases at V and 2 bases at J; junction bases unmatched: 1.

The chain uses TRBV5-1 and TRBJ2-2; 7 bases line up with TRBD2. The trim removed 0 bases at V and 10 bases at J, leaving 9 bases unmatched. Germline lookup yields CDR1 SGHRS and CDR2 YFSETQ. The CDR3 totals 15 residues. CDR3 nucleotides: TGCGCCAGCAGCTTGGCGGGAGGTCTTCGCTCGGAGCTGTTTTTT. Translation gives CASSLAGGLRSELFF.

The chain has TRBV7-2 and TRBJ2-7, with D possibly being TRBD1 (6 bases). The germline gives CDR1 SGHTA, CDR2 FQGNSA. The CDR3 extends over 15 amino acids. V lost 3 bases to trimming and J lost 1 base, with 13 bases between them. The DNA of the CDR3 is TGTGCCAGCAGCTTTGTACAGGGTAGTTCCTACGAGCAGTACTTC. Its translation is CASSFVQGSSYEQYF.

The genes are TRBV23-1 and TRBJ1-5, with D unclear. TRBV23-1 has ORF status, its function being uncertain. V was clipped by 5 bases and J by 4 bases, with 15 bases between them. CDR3 length equals 15 residues. The CDR3 spells CASSSDSLRNQPQHF. The CDR3 nucleotides read TGCGCCAGCAGTTCCGACTCCCTGAGGAATCAGCCCCAGCATTTT.

This chain connects TRBV28 to TRBJ1-5, with TRBD1 matching over 9 bases. Looked up from germline, CDR1 is MDHEN and CDR2 is SYDVKM. The CDR3 is 14 amino acids. V was pared by 9 bases and J by 5 bases, with 8 bases of the junction left unmatched. The CDR3 DNA reads TGTGCCAGTACCTCGGGACAGGGAGATCAGCCCCAGCATTTT. This encodes CASTSGQGDQPQHF.

This rearrangement joins TRBV28 to TRBJ1-1; no clear D gene. Germline CDR1 and CDR2: MDHEN and SYDVKM. V was shortened by 3 bases and J by 3 bases, with 14 bases between the two germline ends. The CDR3 is 15 residues long. CDR3 protein: CASSFPSGKDTEAFF. The CDR3 DNA sequence: TGTGCCAGCAGTTTCCCTTCGGGGAAGGACACTGAAGCTTTCTTT.

This clone has only one observation. This rearrangement joins TRBV6-1 to TRBJ1-1, with a tentative D call TRBD1 (5 bases). CDR1 and CDR2 from the germline V gene are MNHNS and SASEGT. The CDR3 length is 15 residues. V dropped 3 bases and J dropped 1 base, with 12 bases sitting between them. The CDR3 nucleotides read TGTGCCAGCAGTGACCTTAGGGGCTCGAACACTGAAGCTTTCTTT. Translating gives CASSDLRGSNTEAFF.

This chain links TRBV7-9 with TRBJ1-3; D ambiguous. V lost 2 bases and J lost 4, with 9 bases in between. This CDR3 spans 14 amino acids. Germline lookup yields CDR1 SEHNR and CDR2 FQNEAQ (reference sequence). The CDR3 region has the DNA TGTGCCAGCAGCTTAAGCATGAGCGGAAACACCATATATTTT. Its protein is CASSLSMSGNTIYF.

V gene TRBV9 combines with J gene TRBJ2-2; 8 bases are shared with TRBD1. This CDR3 is 13 amino acids long. Germline trimming cut 6 bases from V and 7 bases from J; bases unmatched to any gene: 5. Germline loops: CDR1 SGDLS, CDR2 YYNGEE. CDR3 bases: TGTGCCAGCAATCAGGGGGCAGTCGGGGAGCTGTTTTTT. Translated: CASNQGAVGELFF. The full variable domain, completed using reference TRBV9 and TRBJ2-2, is DSGVTQTPKHLITATGQRVTLRCSPRSGDLSVYWYQQSLDQGLQFLIQYYNGEERAKGNILERFSAQQFPDLHSELNLSSLELGDSALYFCASNQGAVGELFFGEGSRLTVL.